The rows below give T cell receptor beta chains drawn from one sample of a study of T-cell reconstitution after alpha-beta-depleted transplantation in children. TCRdb re-analysed the PCR reads in MiXCR, keeping a single row per CDR3 protein. The sample contains roughly 240,000 distinct CDR3 sequences, 7.5% to 9.5% of which appear only once. This material consisted of PBMCs, mostly from graft donor cells, taken 180 days after TCRalphabeta/CD19-depleted stem cell transplant. The receptors here all came from a male patient younger than 18 who had a stem cell transplant for acute lymphoblastic leukemia, so the T cells may come from the graft donor. The CDR3 runs from the conserved cysteine through the conserved F or W. The order of the fields is J gene, clone size, V gene, D gene, CDR3 protein. The D gene is left open where the match is weak. Clone size is given as once, few or many counts, or a class when the clone is expanded.

TRBJ2-2,many,TRBV2,-,CASTIRAGTNTGELFF
TRBJ2-6,many,TRBV4-3,-,CASSQGGGVSGANVLTF
TRBJ2-7,many,TRBV5-1,TRBD2,CASSVTSGAVSYEQYF
TRBJ2-6,many,TRBV9,TRBD2,CASSTSTSGGSGANVLTF
TRBJ2-2,many,TRBV4-2,-,CASSHPGHINTGELFF
TRBJ1-1,many,TRBV29-1,-,CSVKDSLMNTEAFF
TRBJ1-5,many,TRBV28,-,CASSFSRQPQHF
TRBJ2-2,many,TRBV4-1,-,CASSQQGPTGELFF
TRBJ1-4,many,TRBV29-1,TRBD1,CSVGTGGEKLFF
TRBJ2-7,many,TRBV18,TRBD2,CASSLSSSGNIREQYF
TRBJ1-1,many,TRBV20-1,-,CSASIMNTEAFF
TRBJ2-7,many,TRBV20-1,TRBD2,CSARDPLLAGGHEQYF
TRBJ2-3,many,TRBV15,-,CATSREYGGLGDTQYF
TRBJ1-4,many,TRBV12-3/TRBV12-4,-,CASRAGVANEKLFF
TRBJ1-5,many,TRBV6-5,-,CASSYSGHSNQPQHF
TRBJ2-7,many,TRBV11-1,-,CASRRRQSNSYEQYF
TRBJ1-5,many,TRBV6-2/TRBV6-3,-,CASKRSLSNWAQHF
TRBJ2-4,many,TRBV27,TRBD2,CASGTGRAVNIQYF
TRBJ2-5,many,TRBV12-3/TRBV12-4,TRBD2,CASSLGTSGETQYF
TRBJ2-2,many,TRBV6-5,TRBD2,CASSYSGGTNTGELFF
TRBJ2-4,many,TRBV15,-,CATSPGTTPRIQYF
TRBJ2-1,many,TRBV7-3,TRBD2,CASSLVAGGPRNEQFF
TRBJ2-5,many,TRBV10-3,-,CAISERGPETQYF
TRBJ2-7,many,TRBV6-5,TRBD2,CASSIQTLAGSYEQYF
TRBJ2-7,few,TRBV4-3,-,CASSQEGSGFPHYEQYF
TRBJ2-1,few,TRBV7-9,-,CASSFRDAEQFF
TRBJ2-7,many,TRBV20-1,-,CSASTGDRHEQYF
TRBJ2-5,many,TRBV20-1,TRBD2,CSARNSGGARVGETQYF
TRBJ2-3,many,TRBV6-1,TRBD1,CASSPPGQGKGTQYF
TRBJ2-5,many,TRBV6-2/TRBV6-3,-,CASSSLRPESQETQYF
TRBJ2-7,many,TRBV5-1,-,CASRGDFSYEQYF
TRBJ2-5,many,TRBV9,TRBD2,CASSVPREGPIETQYF